This T cell receptor (beta chain) appears in the sequencing data of a study of T cell changes during pregnancy in multiple sclerosis. V was pared by 6 bases and J by 6 bases, with 9 bases of the junction left unmatched. The CDR3 is 15 residues long. From germline, CDR1 is LNHDA and CDR2 SQIVND (reference sequence). Some clones are missing from TCRdb's copy, which holds only in-frame ones; the method was immunoSEQ multiplex PCR. The sample holds some 48,000 clones, just under 95% seen once. This receptor was obtained from a female donor with multiple sclerosis, enrolled in a pregnancy study. This material consisted of CD8+ T cells from peripheral blood mononuclear cells, taken in the first trimester of pregnancy. The chain links TRBV19 to TRBJ2-7; 12 bases map to TRBD2. In nucleotides, the CDR3 is TGTGCCAGTAGCTGGACTAGCGGGACTTCTCTCGAGCAGTACTTC. This codes for CASSWTSGTSLEQYF.